The next 8 T cell receptor beta chains were all read from a single sample in a study of T cell clones after liver transplantation. TCRdb keeps only in-frame clones here, not all; method: immunoSEQ multiplex PCR. The repertoire holds some 61,000 clones, about 70% seen once, with around 9.1% in the top ten. Material: CD4+ T cells from blood, obtained at the 22-month timepoint. These receptors were obtained from a human patient who received a liver transplant. Some T cells may trace back to the graft donor.

The chain couples TRBV5-4 to TRBJ1-2; D perhaps matches TRBD1 (5 bases). This CDR3 spans 12 amino acids. The V end lost 4 bases, the J end lost 2 bases, and 6 bases lay between the germline ends. Germline lookup yields CDR1 SGHNT and CDR2 YYREEE (reference sequence). CDR3 DNA sequence: TGTGCCAGCAGCAGACAGAACTATGGCTACACCTTC. Its translation: CASSRQNYGYTF.

J is TRBJ1-5 and V is TRBV2, with D perhaps matching TRBD1 (6 bases). V was cut by 6 bases and J by 4 bases, with 10 bases left in between. Germline CDR1 reads SNHLY; CDR2 reads FYNNEI. The CDR3 sequence is 13 residues long. The CDR3 protein is CASRRQVNQPQHF. CDR3 coding DNA: TGTGCCAGCAGGAGACAGGTTAATCAGCCCCAGCATTTT.

In this sample, this clone turned up a few times. This rearrangement joins TRBV29-1 to TRBJ1-2; D is uncertain. The germline V gene has CDR1 SQVTM and CDR2 ANQGSEA. The CDR3 has 13 residues. V lost 7 bases, J lost 2 bases, and 14 bases lay in between. The CDR3 is CSGGSGGNYGYTF. For the CDR3, the DNA is TGCAGCGGTGGTAGCGGCGGGAACTATGGCTACACCTTC.

This chain joins TRBV30 and TRBJ1-5, with D uncertain. Looked up from germline, CDR1 is GTSNPN and CDR2 is SVGIG (reference sequence). This CDR3 is 14 amino acids long. The V gene lost 0 bases and the J gene lost 7 bases, with 13 bases spanning the gap. CDR3 nucleotide sequence: TGTGCCTGGAGTGTGCGGCGTAAGGCCCAGCCCCAGCATTTT. Translated: CAWSVRRKAQPQHF. Full variable domain (rest looked up from reference TRBV30 and TRBJ1-5): SQTIHQWPATLVQPVGSPLSLECTVEGTSNPNLYWYRQAAGRGLQLLFYSVGIGQISSEVPQNLSASRPQDRQFILSSKKLLLSDSGFYLCAWSVRRKAQPQHFGDGTRLSIL.

The J gene is TRBJ2-1, the V gene TRBV7-2; D is unresolved. Trimming took off 2 bases at V and 4 bases at J, with 9 bases between the two ends. The CDR3 extends over 14 amino acids. Germline values: CDR1 SGHTA, CDR2 FQGNSA. CDR3 residues: CASSLSAIYNEQFF. DNA of the CDR3: TGTGCCAGCAGCTTATCAGCGATATACAATGAGCAGTTCTTC.

This clone has a handful of counts. V is TRBV19 and J is TRBJ2-2; D is ambiguous. The V end was cut by 1 base, the J end by 4 bases, with 10 bases between. CDR1 and CDR2 (germline): LNHDA, SQIVND (reference sequence). This CDR3 is 15 amino acids long. CDR3 in DNA: TGTGCCAGTAGTATAGCGGTAGTTCCCACCGGGGAGCTGTTTTTT. It yields the protein CASSIAVVPTGELFF.

V gene TRBV9 combines with J gene TRBJ1-2; D gene ambiguous. Trimming stripped 4 bases from V and 7 bases from J, with 17 bases between. The CDR3 runs 14 residues. Per the germline V gene, CDR1 is SGDLS and CDR2 is YYNGEE. The CDR3 bases are TGTGCCAGCAGCTTTTCTAACCGGGCTTTTGGCTACACCTTC. The encoded protein is CASSFSNRAFGYTF.

Written as DNA, the CDR3 is TGTGCCAGCAGTTTTTCCGGGCCCAACCCCTACGAGCAGTACTTC. Translation gives CASSFSGPNPYEQYF. This chain joins TRBV27 and TRBJ2-7; unclear D gene. V dropped 3 bases and J dropped 2 bases, with 14 bases sitting between them. The germline gives CDR1 MNHEY, CDR2 SMNVEV (reference sequence). The CDR3 sequence is 15 residues long.